The subject of this entry is one TCR beta chain. Trimming shortened V by 7 bases and J by 2 bases, and 15 bases separated the two germline ends. The CDR3 extends over 13 amino acids. The germline V gene has CDR1 SQVTM and CDR2 ANQGSEA. This record belongs to a study of blood T cell repertoires in COVID-19. Study background: The United States, Italy and Spain provided the acute and convalescent COVID-19 samples. The analysed material was cDNA or gDNA that came from T cells, B-cell-depleted T cells, or PBMCs.

In the original analysis: Quantification of nucleated cells was approximated via reference gene primer amplification. Produced via immunoSEQ multiplex PCR; TCRdb's table is partial and in-frame only. V and J calls and clone size come straight from that table; D and trimming were deduced from the DNA. This table has fewer than 250,000 clones, 85% to 90% appearing once. This TCR was recovered from a human donor in a cohort sampled during active COVID-19. Sequencing used peripheral blood. The gene calls are TRBV29-1 and TRBJ2-7; weak D call: TRBD1 (6 bases). The CDR3 nucleotides read TGCAGCGCCACCCGGGACACCACCTACGAGCAGTACTTC. It specifies CSATRDTTYEQYF.